These 22 T cell receptor beta chains came from one sample sequenced in a study of blood T cells in healthy people across ages. Using a J-beta primer mix together with a sample-barcoded 5' primer, a second PCR was run for about 7 to 12 cycles. TCRdb redid the calling of the 5' RACE reads with MiXCR, one entry per CDR3 protein. The table has approximately 1,700,000 distinct CDR3 sequences, about two fifths seen once. The sequenced sample consisted of blood. The receptors were gathered from a human donor in good health.

This clonotype was observed a handful of times. This chain's CDR3 is CASSPPVVSGSYEQYF. The CDR3 region has the DNA TGTGCCAGCAGCCCCCCAGTGGTCTCAGGTAGCTACGAGCAGTACTTC. V is TRBV12-3 or TRBV12-4 and J is TRBJ2-7; D gene uncertain. Trimming removed 6 bases at V and 3 bases at J, with 21 bases between. CDR3 size: 16 residues.

This clonotype was seen only once. The chain employs TRBV20-1 and TRBJ1-5, with D possibly matching TRBD1 (6 bases). The CDR3 consists of 12 residues. CDR1 and CDR2 (germline): DFQATT, SNEGSKA (reference sequence). Trimming cost V 5 bases and J 4 bases, with 9 bases left between them. CDR3 coding DNA: TGCAGTGCTGCACAGGGAAATCAGCCCCAGCATTTT. Its protein product is CSAAQGNQPQHF.

This clonotype was observed a handful of times. V and J are TRBV7-3 and TRBJ1-2; tentative D call: TRBD1 (6 bases). CDR3 length: 14 residues. CDR1 is SGHTA, CDR2 FQGTGA, per germline. V dropped 2 bases and J dropped 6 bases, with 13 bases sitting between them. DNA of the CDR3: TGTGCCAGCAGCTTAGACAGGACTCATGATGGCTACACCTTC. It specifies CASSLDRTHDGYTF.

This chain uses TRBV5-1 with TRBJ1-1, with D maybe TRBD1 (5 bases). The CDR3 is made up of 14 amino acids. V was clipped by 3 bases and J by 6 bases, with 15 bases between them. Germline CDR1 SGHRS, CDR2 YFSETQ. As DNA, the CDR3 is TGCGCCAGCAGCTGGGACCTCCCGACCGCTGAAGCTTTCTTT. Translating it yields CASSWDLPTAEAFF.

There are a few counts of this clonotype. This chain links TRBV6-6 with TRBJ1-2, with 7 nucleotides matching TRBD1. Germline V gene sequence: CDR1 MNHNY, CDR2 SVGAGI (reference sequence). There are 14 residues in the CDR3. V dropped 1 base and J dropped 6; count of bases not matched to a gene: 5. The CDR3 region is CASSYLQGQDGYTF. CDR3 nucleotides: TGTGCCAGCAGTTACTTACAGGGGCAGGATGGCTACACCTTC.

This clonotype was recorded a few times. V and J are TRBV28 and TRBJ2-5; 7 bases align to TRBD1. The trim removed 2 bases at V and 6 bases at J, leaving 12 bases unmatched. The length of the CDR3 is 16 residues. The germline V gene has CDR1 MDHEN and CDR2 SYDVKM. CDR3 in DNA: TGTGCCAGCAGTTTAGTCGGCCAGGGGGTTGGAAAGACCCAGTACTTC. Amino acid sequence: CASSLVGQGVGKTQYF.

In regard to this clonotype: At one end, the junction sequence differs from germline, possibly due to a read error. The chain couples TRBV4-1 to TRBJ2-7; D not resolved. Germline V gives CDR1 MGHRA, CDR2 YSYEKL. The CDR3 sequence is 14 residues long. CDR3 protein: CASSQGTYSYGQYF. The CDR3 nucleotides read TGCGCCAGCAGCCAAGGGACGTACTCCTACGGGCAGTACTTC.

The chain carries TRBV18 and TRBJ1-6; TRBD1 matches at 8 bases. The CDR3 spans 15 residues. V shed 6 bases, J shed 5 bases, and the junction held 6 bases outside the gene matches. Germline loops: CDR1 KGHSH, CDR2 LQKENI. CDR3 nucleotides: TGTGCCAGCTCCAGGGGGCTCGGAGATAATTCACCCCTCCACTTT. It is translated as CASSRGLGDNSPLHF.

The chain couples TRBV4-1 to TRBJ2-5; TRBD2 agrees at 11 bases. Germline CDR1 is MGHRA and CDR2 is YSYEKL. The V gene end was trimmed by 3 bases and the J gene end by 0 bases; junction bases not matched to a gene: 3. The length of the CDR3 is 16 residues. The CDR3: CASSHLLAGDQETQYF. CDR3 in DNA: TGCGCCAGCAGCCACCTACTAGCGGGGGACCAAGAGACCCAGTACTTC.

This clonotype has ten or more counts. The V call is TRBV20-1, the J call TRBJ2-1; D may be TRBD2 (5 bases). The germline V gene has CDR1 DFQATT and CDR2 SNEGSKA (reference sequence). The CDR3 covers 13 residues. V was cut by 3 bases and J by 4 bases, with 10 bases left in between. The CDR3 sequence is CSASIGDYNEQFF. The CDR3 DNA reads TGCAGTGCTAGTATCGGGGATTACAATGAGCAGTTCTTC.

This chain joins TRBV20-1 and TRBJ2-5; D is possibly TRBD1 (5 bases). Germline V lookup: CDR1 DFQATT, CDR2 SNEGSKA (reference sequence). CDR3 length: 15 residues. Trimming took off 3 bases at V and 2 bases at J, with 16 bases between the two ends. The CDR3 is CSASGEGVEQETQYF. The CDR3 DNA follows: TGCAGTGCTAGTGGCGAAGGGGTAGAACAAGAGACCCAGTACTTC.

A few counts support this clonotype. V and J are TRBV5-5 and TRBJ1-4, with a tentative D call TRBD1 (6 bases). The V gene lost 1 base and the J gene lost 7 bases, with 17 bases spanning the gap. The CDR3 extends over 16 amino acids. Germline CDR1 and CDR2: SGHKS and YYEKEE (reference sequence). Here the CDR3 DNA reads TGTGCCAGCAGCTTGAGGGACCGGGACACCGGTGAAAAACTGTTTTTT. It specifies CASSLRDRDTGEKLFF.

The rearrangement links TRBV4-1 to TRBJ1-1, with D tentatively TRBD1 (6 bases). Trimming cost V 1 base and J 4 bases, with 16 bases left between them. From germline, CDR1 is MGHRA and CDR2 YSYEKL. The length of the CDR3 is 16 residues. The CDR3 nucleotides read TGCGCCAGCAGCCAAGTTTGGGGGGCAGTAGGCACTGAAGCTTTCTTT. Amino acid sequence: CASSQVWGAVGTEAFF.

This clonotype appeared a single time. V is TRBV5-1 and J is TRBJ2-5; D may be TRBD1 (5 bases). The DNA end lines up better with TRBJ2-7; the J call may be wrong. The V gene's germline CDR1 is SGHRS and CDR2 YFSETQ. The CDR3 consists of 12 residues. The CDR3 DNA sequence: TGCGCCAGCAGCTTACCAGGGCCCGAGCAGTACTTC. Residues: CASSLPGPEQYF.

V gene TRBV20-1 combines with J gene TRBJ2-7, with 10 bases that match TRBD1. CDR1 and CDR2 from the germline V gene are DFQATT and SNEGSKA (reference sequence). The CDR3 has 15 residues. Trimming took 6 bases from V and 5 from J; bases not matched to a gene: 13. The CDR3 DNA follows: TGCAGTGCCCCGGACCCGAAGACAGGGGGCAACGAGCAGTACTTC. This encodes CSAPDPKTGGNEQYF.

Worth noting for this clonotype: One end of the junction fails to match germline, which may point to a read error. Here the CDR3 DNA reads TGTGCTAGCAGCTCGGGACAGGGGGAACAGACCCAGTACTTC. Translation: CASSSGQGEQTQYF. The rearrangement links TRBV7-7 to TRBJ2-5; 11 positions agree with TRBD1. In germline, CDR1 is SSHAT, CDR2 FNYEAQ (reference sequence). CDR3 length: 14 residues.

In regard to this clonotype: At one of its ends the junction is not consistent with the germline gene, which may arise from a read error. The rearrangement joins TRBV12-3 or TRBV12-4 to TRBJ1-1; D is ambiguous. There are 17 residues in the CDR3. CDR3 in amino acids: CASNLGLRLNIITEAFF. The CDR3 bases are TGTGCCAGCAATTTAGGTCTACGGCTCAATATAATCACTGAAGCTTTCTTT.

This chain connects TRBV11-2 to TRBJ2-2; no reliable D call. CDR3 size: 14 residues. Germline V gives CDR1 SGHAT, CDR2 FQNNGV. The V end lost 7 bases, the J end lost 5 bases, and 14 bases lay between the germline ends. The DNA of the CDR3 is TGTGCCAGCACTATCCCGGGTCCTACCGGGGAGCTGTTTTTT. It yields the protein CASTIPGPTGELFF.

The table lists this clonotype with a few counts. V and J are TRBV4-2 and TRBJ2-1; 7 bases match TRBD2. The CDR3 consists of 15 residues. In germline, CDR1 is LGHNA, CDR2 YNFKEQ. Unmatched junction bases numbered 10, after V lost 4 bases and J lost 7 bases. The CDR3 is CASSRGVAGANEQFF. The CDR3 coding sequence is TGTGCCAGCAGCCGCGGTGTTGCGGGAGCAAATGAGCAGTTCTTC.

The chain carries TRBV29-1 and TRBJ2-3, with D maybe TRBD1 (5 bases). Germline V lookup: CDR1 SQVTM, CDR2 ANQGSEA. This CDR3 has 15 residues. The ends were cut back, 3 bases at V and 2 bases at J, with 15 bases in the middle. This CDR3 reads CSVDGLEGDTDTQYF. For the CDR3, the DNA is TGCAGCGTTGATGGGCTGGAAGGGGACACAGATACGCAGTATTTT.

This chain uses TRBV7-2 with TRBJ2-1, with 8 positions matching TRBD2. The CDR3 is made up of 17 amino acids. Germline CDR1 is SGHTA and CDR2 is FQGNSA. Trimming took 5 bases from V and 7 from J; bases not matched to a gene: 16. The CDR3 region is CASSLRPVLAGHNEQFF. CDR3 bases: TGTGCCAGCAGCCTGCGCCCTGTATTAGCGGGGCATAATGAGCAGTTCTTC.

The CDR3 spells CASSLQGAGNEQYF. The CDR3 DNA reads as TGCGCCAGCAGCTTACAGGGGGCCGGCAACGAGCAGTACTTC. The V gene is TRBV5-1, the J gene TRBJ2-5, with 9 bases that match TRBD1. The tail of the sequence fits TRBJ2-7 better, so the J call may be wrong. The CDR3 totals 14 residues. In germline, CDR1 is SGHRS, CDR2 YFSETQ.